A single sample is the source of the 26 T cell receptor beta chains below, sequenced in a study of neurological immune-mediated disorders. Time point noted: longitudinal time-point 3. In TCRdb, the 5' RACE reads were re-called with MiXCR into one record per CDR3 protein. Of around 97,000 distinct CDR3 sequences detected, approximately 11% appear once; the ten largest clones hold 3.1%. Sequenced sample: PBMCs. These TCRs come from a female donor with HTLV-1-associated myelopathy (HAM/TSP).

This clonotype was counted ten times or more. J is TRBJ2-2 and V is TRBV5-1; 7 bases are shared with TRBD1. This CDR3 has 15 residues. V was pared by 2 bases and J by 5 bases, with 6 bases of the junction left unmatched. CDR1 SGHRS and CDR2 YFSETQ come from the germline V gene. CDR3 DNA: TGCGCCAGCAGCTTCGCCGGGACAGCAACCGGGGAGCTGTTTTTT. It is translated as CASSFAGTATGELFF.

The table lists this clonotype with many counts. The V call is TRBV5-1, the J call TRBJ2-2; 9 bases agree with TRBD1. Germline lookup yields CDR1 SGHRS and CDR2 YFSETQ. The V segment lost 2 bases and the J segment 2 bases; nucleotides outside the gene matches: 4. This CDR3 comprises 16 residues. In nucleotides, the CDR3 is TGCGCCAGCAGCTTTTTGACAGGGGGAAACACCGGGGAGCTGTTTTTT. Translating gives CASSFLTGGNTGELFF.

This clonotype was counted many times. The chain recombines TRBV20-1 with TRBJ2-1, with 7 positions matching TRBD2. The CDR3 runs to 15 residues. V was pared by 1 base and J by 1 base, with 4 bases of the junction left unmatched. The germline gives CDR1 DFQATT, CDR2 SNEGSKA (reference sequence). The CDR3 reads CSARAYGGSYNEQFF. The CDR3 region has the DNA TGCAGTGCTAGAGCCTACGGGGGGTCCTACAATGAGCAGTTCTTC.

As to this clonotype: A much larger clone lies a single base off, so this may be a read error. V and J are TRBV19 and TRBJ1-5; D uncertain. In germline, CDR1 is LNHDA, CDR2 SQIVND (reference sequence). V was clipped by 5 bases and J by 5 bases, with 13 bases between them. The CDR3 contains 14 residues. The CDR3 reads CASSVTAVDQPQHF. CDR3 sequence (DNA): TGTGCCAGTAGTGTTACAGCCGTAGATCAGCCCCAGCATTTT. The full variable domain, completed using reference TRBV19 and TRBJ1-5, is DGGITQSPKYLFRKEGQNVTLSCEQNLNHDAMYWYRQDPGQGLRLIYYSQIVNDFQKGDIAEGYSVSREKKESFPLTVTSAQKNPTAFYLCASSVTAVDQPQHFGDGTRLSIL.

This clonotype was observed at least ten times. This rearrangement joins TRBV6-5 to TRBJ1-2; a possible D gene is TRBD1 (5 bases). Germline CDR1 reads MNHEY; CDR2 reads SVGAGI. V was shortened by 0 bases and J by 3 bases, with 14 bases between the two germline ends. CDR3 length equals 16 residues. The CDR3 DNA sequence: TGTGCCAGCAGTTACTCGAACCCGGGCAGGGACTATGGCTACACCTTC. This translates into CASSYSNPGRDYGYTF.

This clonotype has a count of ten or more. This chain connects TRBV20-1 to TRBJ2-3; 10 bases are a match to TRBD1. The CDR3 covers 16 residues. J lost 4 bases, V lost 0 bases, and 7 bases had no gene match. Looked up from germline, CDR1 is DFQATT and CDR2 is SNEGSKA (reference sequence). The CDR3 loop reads CSARDLSGQGADTQYF. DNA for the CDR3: TGCAGTGCTAGAGACTTGTCCGGACAGGGGGCAGATACGCAGTATTTT.

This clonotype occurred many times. This CDR3 reads CASSRGTKQFF. The CDR3 DNA reads as TGTGCCAGCAGTAGAGGGACAAAGCAGTTCTTC. The V gene is TRBV27, the J gene TRBJ2-1, with D perhaps TRBD1 (6 bases). The CDR3 consists of 11 residues. Germline loops: CDR1 MNHEY, CDR2 SMNVEV (reference sequence). Trimming shortened V by 5 bases and J by 11 bases, and 10 bases separated the two germline ends.

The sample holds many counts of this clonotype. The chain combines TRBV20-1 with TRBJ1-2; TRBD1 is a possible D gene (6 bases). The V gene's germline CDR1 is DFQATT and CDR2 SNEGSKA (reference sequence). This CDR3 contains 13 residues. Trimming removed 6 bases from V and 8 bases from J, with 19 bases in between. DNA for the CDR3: TGCAGTGCCTCCGGGACACCCATACGCGGCTACACCTTC. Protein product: CSASGTPIRGYTF.

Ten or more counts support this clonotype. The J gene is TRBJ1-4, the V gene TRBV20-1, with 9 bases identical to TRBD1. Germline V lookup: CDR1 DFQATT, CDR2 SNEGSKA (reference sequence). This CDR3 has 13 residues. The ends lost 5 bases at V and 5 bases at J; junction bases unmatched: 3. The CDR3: CSAPDRGNEKLFF. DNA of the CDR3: TGCAGTGCTCCGGACAGGGGAAATGAAAAACTGTTTTTT.

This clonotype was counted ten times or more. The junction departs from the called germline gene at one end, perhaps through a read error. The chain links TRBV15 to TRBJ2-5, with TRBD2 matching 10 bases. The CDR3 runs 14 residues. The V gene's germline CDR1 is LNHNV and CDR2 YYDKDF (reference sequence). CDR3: CATREPGLAGAQYF. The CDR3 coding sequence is TGTGCTACCAGAGAGCCGGGTCTAGCGGGGGCCCAGTACTTC.

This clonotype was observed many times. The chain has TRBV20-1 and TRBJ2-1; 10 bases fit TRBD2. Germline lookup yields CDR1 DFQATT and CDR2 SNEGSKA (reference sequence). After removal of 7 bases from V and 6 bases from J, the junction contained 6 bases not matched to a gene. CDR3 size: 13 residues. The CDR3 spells CSDKRGGLNEQFF. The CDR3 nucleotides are TGCAGTGACAAGCGGGGGGGCCTCAATGAGCAGTTCTTC.

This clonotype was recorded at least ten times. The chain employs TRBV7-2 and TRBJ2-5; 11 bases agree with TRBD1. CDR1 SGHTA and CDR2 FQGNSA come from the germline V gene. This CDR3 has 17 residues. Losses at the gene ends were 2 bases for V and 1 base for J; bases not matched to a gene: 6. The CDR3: CASSLYGTGGTQETQYF. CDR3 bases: TGTGCCAGCAGCTTATATGGGACAGGGGGGACCCAAGAGACCCAGTACTTC.

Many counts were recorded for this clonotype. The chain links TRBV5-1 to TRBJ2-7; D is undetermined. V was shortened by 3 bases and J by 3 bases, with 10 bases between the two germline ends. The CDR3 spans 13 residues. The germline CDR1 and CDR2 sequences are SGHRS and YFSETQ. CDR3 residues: CASSSAVGYEQYF. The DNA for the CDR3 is TGCGCCAGCAGCTCCGCAGTGGGCTACGAGCAGTACTTC.

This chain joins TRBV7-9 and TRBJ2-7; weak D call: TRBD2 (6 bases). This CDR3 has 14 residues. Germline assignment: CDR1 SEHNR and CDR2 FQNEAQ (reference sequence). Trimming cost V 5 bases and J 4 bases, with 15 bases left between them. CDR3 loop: CASSLQGGIYEQYF. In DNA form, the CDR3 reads TGTGCCAGCAGCCTGCAGGGAGGAATATACGAGCAGTACTTC.

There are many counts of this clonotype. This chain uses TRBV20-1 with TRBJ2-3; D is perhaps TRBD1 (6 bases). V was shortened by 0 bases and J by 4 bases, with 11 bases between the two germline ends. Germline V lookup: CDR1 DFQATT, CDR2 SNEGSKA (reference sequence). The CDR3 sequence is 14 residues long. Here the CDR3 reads CSARDRQGSDTQYF. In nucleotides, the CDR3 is TGCAGTGCTAGAGATAGGCAGGGGTCAGATACGCAGTATTTT.

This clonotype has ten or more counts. The CDR3 protein is CASSRDRGWGEQFF. The CDR3 DNA is TGCGCCAGCAGCCGGGACAGGGGGTGGGGTGAGCAGTTCTTC. The chain recombines TRBV5-1 with TRBJ2-1, with 11 bases aligning to TRBD1. The length of the CDR3 is 14 residues. With 4 bases clipped from V and 9 bases from J, the junction kept 6 bases outside the gene matches. Germline V lookup: CDR1 SGHRS, CDR2 YFSETQ.

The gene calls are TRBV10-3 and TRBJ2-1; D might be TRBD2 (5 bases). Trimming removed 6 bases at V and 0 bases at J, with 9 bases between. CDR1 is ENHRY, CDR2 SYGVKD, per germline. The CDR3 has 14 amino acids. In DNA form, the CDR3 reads TGTGCCATCAGCGAGGGATACTCCTACAATGAGCAGTTCTTC. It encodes CAISEGYSYNEQFF.

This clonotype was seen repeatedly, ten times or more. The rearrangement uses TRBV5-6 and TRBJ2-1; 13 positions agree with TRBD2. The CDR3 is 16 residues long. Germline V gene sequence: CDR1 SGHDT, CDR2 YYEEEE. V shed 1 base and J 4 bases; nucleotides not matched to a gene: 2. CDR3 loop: CASSLKGLAGYNEQFF. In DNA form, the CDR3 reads TGTGCCAGCAGCTTGAAGGGACTAGCGGGGTACAATGAGCAGTTCTTC. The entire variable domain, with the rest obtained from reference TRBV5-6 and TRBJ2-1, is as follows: DAGVTQSPTHLIKTRGQQVTLRCSPKSGHDTVSWYQQALGQGPQFIFQYYEEEERQRGNFPDRFSGHQFPNYSSELNVNALLLGDSALYLCASSLKGLAGYNEQFFGPGTRLTVL.

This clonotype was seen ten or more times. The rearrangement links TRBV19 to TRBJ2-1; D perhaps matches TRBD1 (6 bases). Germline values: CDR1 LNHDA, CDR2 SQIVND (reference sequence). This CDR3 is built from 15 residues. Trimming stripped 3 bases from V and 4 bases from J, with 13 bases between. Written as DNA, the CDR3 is TGTGCCAGTAGTATTTCAGGGGCCCTATACAATGAGCAGTTCTTC. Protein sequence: CASSISGALYNEQFF.

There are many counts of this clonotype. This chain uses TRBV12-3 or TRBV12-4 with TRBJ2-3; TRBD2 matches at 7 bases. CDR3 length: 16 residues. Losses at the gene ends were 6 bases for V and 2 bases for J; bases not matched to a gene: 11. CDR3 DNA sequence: TGTGCCAGCAGCTTACAACCGGGACTAACCACAGATACGCAGTATTTT. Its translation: CASSLQPGLTTDTQYF.

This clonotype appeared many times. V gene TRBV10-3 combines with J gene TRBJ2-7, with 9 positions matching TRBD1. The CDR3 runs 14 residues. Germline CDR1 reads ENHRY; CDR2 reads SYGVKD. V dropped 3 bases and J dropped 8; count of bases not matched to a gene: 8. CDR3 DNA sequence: TGTGCCATCAGTGATCCCGGGACAGGGTTCAAGCAGTACTTC. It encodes CAISDPGTGFKQYF.

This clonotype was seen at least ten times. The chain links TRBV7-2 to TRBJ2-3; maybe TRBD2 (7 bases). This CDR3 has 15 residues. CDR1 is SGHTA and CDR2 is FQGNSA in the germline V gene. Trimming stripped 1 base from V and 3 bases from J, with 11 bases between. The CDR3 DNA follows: TGTGCCAGCAGCTTAGAGGGGGGGCCTACAGATACGCAGTATTTT. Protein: CASSLEGGPTDTQYF. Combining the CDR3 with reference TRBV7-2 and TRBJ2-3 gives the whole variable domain GAGVSQSPSNKVTEKGKDVELRCDPISGHTALYWYRQSLGQGLEFLIYFQGNSAPDKSGLPSDRFSAERTGGSVSTLTIQRTQQEDSAVYLCASSLEGGPTDTQYFGPGTRLTVL.

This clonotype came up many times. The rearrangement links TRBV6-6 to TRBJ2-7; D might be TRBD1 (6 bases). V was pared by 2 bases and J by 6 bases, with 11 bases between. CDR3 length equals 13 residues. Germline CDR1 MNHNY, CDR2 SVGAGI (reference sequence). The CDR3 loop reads CASSYPDSSEQYF. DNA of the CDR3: TGTGCCAGCAGTTACCCGGACAGCTCCGAGCAGTACTTC.

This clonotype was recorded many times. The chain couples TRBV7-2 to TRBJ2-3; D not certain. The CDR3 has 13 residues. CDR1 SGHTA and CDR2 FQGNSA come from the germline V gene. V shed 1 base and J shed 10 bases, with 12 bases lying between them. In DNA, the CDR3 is TGTGCCAGCAGCTTAGGTGGCCGGCGGTCGCAGTATTTT. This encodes CASSLGGRRSQYF.

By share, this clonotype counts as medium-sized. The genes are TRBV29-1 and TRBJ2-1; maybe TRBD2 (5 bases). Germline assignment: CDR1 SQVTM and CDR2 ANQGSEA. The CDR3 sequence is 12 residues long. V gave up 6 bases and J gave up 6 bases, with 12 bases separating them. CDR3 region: CSVSYRGNEQFF. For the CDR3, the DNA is TGCAGCGTATCCTATCGGGGCAATGAGCAGTTCTTC.

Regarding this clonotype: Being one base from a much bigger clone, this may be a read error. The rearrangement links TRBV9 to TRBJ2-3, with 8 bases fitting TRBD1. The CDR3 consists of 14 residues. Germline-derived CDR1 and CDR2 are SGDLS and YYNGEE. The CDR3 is CVSSVGQGFDTQYF. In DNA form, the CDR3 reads TGTGTCAGCAGCGTAGGACAGGGATTTGATACGCAGTATTTT.